This entry lists 25 T cell receptor beta chains sequenced from one sample in a study of T-cell reconstitution after alpha-beta-depleted transplantation in children. The library targeted TCRbeta and was prepared with unique molecular identifiers. TCRdb reprocessed the PCR reads via MiXCR and lists one record per CDR3 protein. The sample lists roughly 200,000 distinct CDR3 sequences; 11% were seen once. The sequencing used PBMCs, collected before TCRalphabeta/CD19-depleted stem cell transplant. These receptors came from a child younger than two with acute myeloid leukemia, due to receive a stem cell transplant.

This clonotype came up many times. The chain employs TRBV5-1 and TRBJ1-1; 8 positions agree with TRBD1. V shed 0 bases, J shed 7 bases, and the junction held 5 bases outside the gene matches. The CDR3 length is 14 residues. The germline gives CDR1 SGHRS, CDR2 YFSETQ. CDR3 nucleotides: TGCGCCAGCAGCTTGGCGGGAGGGACAGGTGAAGCTTTCTTT. Its translation: CASSLAGGTGEAFF.

With respect to this clonotype: A much larger clone differs from this one at a single base, so this may be a read error. The chain links TRBV25-1 to TRBJ2-1; 7 bases are shared with TRBD2. Germline V gene sequence: CDR1 MGHDK, CDR2 SYGVNS. CDR3 length: 15 amino acids. CDR3 residues: CASSEWGGAYNEQSF. The CDR3 DNA sequence: TGTGCCAGCAGTGAATGGGGGGGAGCTTACAATGAGCAGTCCTTC.

This clonotype was detected many times. V and J are TRBV7-2 and TRBJ2-3, with 9 positions matching TRBD2. The V gene's germline CDR1 is SGHTA and CDR2 FQGNSA. CDR3 length: 16 residues. V lost 0 bases to trimming and J lost 2 bases; unmatched junction nucleotides: 3. CDR3 protein: CASSLAGLAYTDTQYF. The CDR3 coding sequence is TGTGCCAGCAGCTTAGCGGGACTAGCCTACACAGATACGCAGTATTTT.

The table lists this clonotype with many counts. J is TRBJ2-1 and V is TRBV20-1; 8 bases match TRBD2. The junction had 11 bases not matched to a gene; V was cut back by 5 bases and J by 2 bases. Germline values: CDR1 DFQATT, CDR2 SNEGSKA (reference sequence). The CDR3 is made up of 16 amino acids. The CDR3 sequence: CSAPDPSGGTYNEQFF. DNA for the CDR3: TGCAGTGCTCCCGATCCGAGCGGGGGCACCTACAATGAGCAGTTCTTC.

This clonotype showed up just a few times. The chain couples TRBV4-1 to TRBJ2-1; TRBD2 is a possible D gene (6 bases). V lost 2 bases to trimming and J lost 3 bases, with 17 bases between them. Germline assignment: CDR1 MGHRA and CDR2 YSYEKL. The CDR3 covers 17 residues. The CDR3 protein is CASSQRVASDVYNEQFF. CDR3 in DNA: TGCGCCAGCAGCCAACGGGTTGCTAGCGATGTCTACAATGAGCAGTTCTTC.

This clonotype was picked up many times. The rearrangement uses TRBV25-1 and TRBJ1-2; TRBD1 matches 8 bases. V dropped 2 bases and J dropped 6; count of bases not matched to a gene: 14. The CDR3 is 17 amino acids. Germline CDR1 MGHDK, CDR2 SYGVNS. The CDR3 DNA reads as TGTGCCAGCAGTGAAGGTCCCCGCCGGACAGGGCCGGATGGCTACACCTTC. As protein: CASSEGPRRTGPDGYTF.

This clonotype was recorded many times. This sequence joins TRBV20-1 and TRBJ1-1, with D possibly being TRBD1 (5 bases). Trimming took 2 bases from V and 3 from J, leaving 13 bases between them. This CDR3 is 14 amino acids long. Germline loops: CDR1 DFQATT, CDR2 SNEGSKA (reference sequence). CDR3 region: CSARSVWGDTEAFF. The CDR3 DNA reads as TGCAGTGCTAGATCTGTCTGGGGGGACACTGAAGCTTTCTTT.

The genes are TRBV3-1 and TRBJ2-5; D gene uncertain. The V gene lost 2 bases and the J gene lost 4 bases, with 11 bases spanning the gap. The V gene's germline CDR1 is LGHDT and CDR2 YNNKEL (reference sequence). The CDR3 runs to 14 residues. The DNA for the CDR3 is TGTGCCAGCAGCCAATTTTTGGGATCAGAGACCCAGTACTTC. Its protein is CASSQFLGSETQYF.

This clonotype was observed at least ten times. The J gene is TRBJ1-4, the V gene TRBV6-5; D is perhaps TRBD1 (6 bases). The germline V gene has CDR1 MNHEY and CDR2 SVGAGI. Trimming took off 4 bases at V and 7 bases at J, with 16 bases between the two ends. The CDR3 has 15 amino acids. CDR3 in amino acids: CASSSHRDQGEKLFF. CDR3 DNA: TGTGCCAGCAGTTCACACAGGGATCAGGGTGAAAAACTGTTTTTT.

This clonotype showed up many times. The chain recombines TRBV28 with TRBJ2-7, with D tentatively TRBD2 (6 bases). The germline V and J ends were trimmed by 2 bases and 5 bases, with 10 bases remaining between them. CDR1 is MDHEN, CDR2 SYDVKM, per germline. This CDR3 has 13 residues. Here the CDR3 reads CASSLPGENEQYF. For the CDR3, the DNA is TGTGCCAGCAGTTTACCGGGGGAGAACGAGCAGTACTTC. The entire variable domain, with the rest obtained from reference TRBV28 and TRBJ2-7, is as follows: DVKVTQSSRYLVKRTGEKVFLECVQDMDHENMFWYRQDPGLGLRLIYFSYDVKMKEKGDIPEGYSVSREKKERFSLILESASTNQTSMYLCASSLPGENEQYFGPGTRLTVT.

This clonotype was seen repeatedly, ten times or more. The J gene is TRBJ1-1, the V gene TRBV6-1; D possibly corresponds to TRBD1 (6 bases). Trimming removed 7 bases from V and 0 bases from J, with 12 bases in between. The germline V gene encodes CDR1 MNHNS and CDR2 SASEGT. This CDR3 region has 14 residues. The CDR3 protein is CASTIGGMNTEAFF. The DNA of the CDR3 is TGTGCCAGCACCATCGGGGGCATGAACACTGAAGCTTTCTTT.

In this sample, this clonotype turned up many times. The chain couples TRBV12-3 or TRBV12-4 to TRBJ2-2, with 8 bases identical to TRBD2. V lost 5 bases, J lost 0 bases, and 5 bases stayed unmatched. This CDR3 spans 16 amino acids. Here the CDR3 reads CASSPPGLANTGELFF. DNA of the CDR3: TGTGCCAGCAGTCCCCCGGGACTAGCGAACACCGGGGAGCTGTTTTTT.

This clonotype turned up a few times. CDR3 in amino acids: CASSSIFGGTSGRTTYQETQYF. The CDR3 DNA reads TGTGCCAGCAGTTCGATTTTTGGGGGGACTAGCGGGAGGACAACCTACCAAGAGACCCAGTACTTC. V is TRBV25-1 and J is TRBJ2-5, with TRBD2 identical over 15 bases. The V gene end was trimmed by 5 bases and the J gene end by 0 bases; junction bases not matched to a gene: 19. The CDR3 covers 22 residues. CDR1 is MGHDK, CDR2 SYGVNS, per germline. Full variable domain (remainder filled in from reference TRBV25-1 and TRBJ2-5): EADIYQTPRYLVIGTGKKITLECSQTMGHDKMYWYQQDPGMELHLIHYSYGVNSTEKGDLSSESTVSRIRTEHFPLTLESARPSHTSQYLCASSSIFGGTSGRTTYQETQYFGPGTRLLVL.

This clonotype was seen ten or more times. The chain combines TRBV10-3 with TRBJ2-1, with D maybe TRBD2 (6 bases). Trimming stripped 2 bases from V and 5 bases from J, with 16 bases between. CDR1 and CDR2 from the germline V gene are ENHRY and SYGVKD. The CDR3 spans 16 residues. CDR3 loop: CAISEVQAGSNNEQFF. As DNA, the CDR3 is TGTGCCATCAGTGAGGTGCAAGCGGGCTCAAACAATGAGCAGTTCTTC.

This clonotype has ten or more counts. The chain links TRBV10-3 to TRBJ1-2, with D possibly TRBD1 on 5 matching bases. There are 15 residues in the CDR3. Germline V gene data show CDR1 as ENHRY and CDR2 as SYGVKD. With 3 bases removed from V and 2 bases from J, the gap between germline ends came to 13 bases. CDR3 sequence (DNA): TGTGCCATCAGTGACAGGGCCTCTCTAAACTATGGCTACACCTTC. Its protein is CAISDRASLNYGYTF.

This clonotype was seen a handful of times. V is TRBV30 and J is TRBJ1-1, with a weak D call TRBD1 (5 bases). Germline CDR1 reads GTSNPN; CDR2 reads SVGIG (reference sequence). V was clipped by 3 bases and J by 0 bases, with 8 bases between them. The length of the CDR3 is 13 residues. CDR3 bases: TGTGCCTGGAGCGGGGACCTGAACACTGAAGCTTTCTTT. Translated, it gives CAWSGDLNTEAFF. The entire variable domain, with the rest obtained from reference TRBV30 and TRBJ1-1, is as follows: SQTIHQWPATLVQPVGSPLSLECTVEGTSNPNLYWYRQAAGRGLQLLFYSVGIGQISSEVPQNLSASRPQDRQFILSSKKLLLSDSGFYLCAWSGDLNTEAFFGQGTRLTVV.

There are many counts of this clonotype. This chain uses TRBV18 with TRBJ2-2; the D is unclear. CDR3 length: 11 amino acids. CDR1 KGHSH and CDR2 LQKENI come from the germline V gene. Trimming took 8 bases from V and 4 from J, leaving 5 bases between them. This CDR3 reads CASSSTGELFF. The CDR3 DNA follows: TGTGCCAGCAGTTCCACCGGGGAGCTGTTTTTT. The whole variable domain, filled in from reference TRBV18 and TRBJ2-2, reads NAGVMQNPRHLVRRRGQEARLRCSPMKGHSHVYWYRQLPEEGLKFMVYLQKENIIDESGMPKERFSAEFPKEGPSILRIQQVVRGDSAAYFCASSSTGELFFGEGSRLTVL.

In its sample, this clonotype was seen many times. The CDR3 region has the DNA TGCGCCAGCAGCCGGATAGCGGGAGGGCCCCAAGAGACCCAGTACTTC. As protein: CASSRIAGGPQETQYF. The rearrangement links TRBV5-1 to TRBJ2-5; 11 nucleotides line up with TRBD2. Germline V gene data show CDR1 as SGHRS and CDR2 as YFSETQ. The trim removed 4 bases at V and 1 base at J, leaving 6 bases unmatched. There are 16 residues in the CDR3.

This clonotype was seen ten or more times. The V call is TRBV20-1, the J call TRBJ2-3; 12 nucleotides align to TRBD2. The CDR3 contains 15 residues. Germline CDR1 and CDR2: DFQATT and SNEGSKA (reference sequence). The ends lost 5 bases at V and 4 bases at J; junction bases unmatched: 7. The CDR3 nucleotides are TGCAGTGCTCTAGCGCCTAGCGGGAGGGCAGATACGCAGTATTTT. Protein product: CSALAPSGRADTQYF.

This clonotype was recorded many times. J is TRBJ2-5 and V is TRBV10-3; D is possibly TRBD2 (5 bases). Germline V CDR1 and CDR2: ENHRY, SYGVKD. There are 16 residues in the CDR3. Trimming cost V 0 bases and J 4 bases, with 15 bases left between them. CDR3 loop: CAISESAKIEGETQYF. In nucleotides, the CDR3 is TGTGCCATCAGTGAGTCCGCAAAAATCGAGGGAGAGACCCAGTACTTC.

This clonotype was picked up many times. V usage is TRBV7-9 and J usage is TRBJ1-2, with D uncertain. Per the germline V gene, CDR1 is SEHNR and CDR2 is FQNEAQ (reference sequence). The V end was cut by 11 bases, the J end by 8 bases, with 15 bases between. CDR3 length: 11 residues. The CDR3 here is CAGGVFRGYTF. CDR3 in DNA: TGTGCCGGCGGGGTTTTTCGGGGCTACACCTTC.

This clonotype was seen only a few times. The chain employs TRBV29-1 and TRBJ2-7; 8 bases line up with TRBD1. Germline CDR1 and CDR2: SQVTM and ANQGSEA. This CDR3 region has 13 residues. V trimming: 6 bases; J trimming: 4 bases; junction bases outside the gene matches: 8. The CDR3 here is CSVASGQGYEQYF. CDR3 nucleotides: TGCAGCGTCGCGTCCGGACAGGGTTACGAGCAGTACTTC.

This clonotype occurred many times. V and J are TRBV28 and TRBJ2-4; D not resolved. V was clipped by 3 bases and J by 6 bases, with 6 bases between them. In germline, CDR1 is MDHEN, CDR2 SYDVKM. The CDR3 sequence is 12 residues long. The CDR3 DNA reads TGTGCCAGCAGTTTCCGTCCAAACATTCAGTACTTC. Its translation is CASSFRPNIQYF.

As regards this clonotype: Just one base apart from a much larger clone, this may be a read error. The rearrangement uses TRBV9 and TRBJ2-1; 9 bases match TRBD2. This CDR3 spans 17 amino acids. Germline lookup yields CDR1 SGDLS and CDR2 YYNGEE. This CDR3 reads CASSARRAGGSYNELFF. CDR3 nucleotides: TGTGCCAGCAGCGCCCGTCGAGCGGGAGGATCCTACAATGAGCTGTTCTTC.

This clonotype was seen many times. The chain combines TRBV12-3 or TRBV12-4 with TRBJ2-7, with D perhaps matching TRBD1 (6 bases). V was trimmed by 6 bases and J by 5 bases, leaving 11 bases between them. This CDR3 has 12 residues. CDR3 DNA: TGTGCCAGCAGGAATTCAGGGGACGAGCAGTACTTC. Protein: CASRNSGDEQYF.